The 22 T cell receptor beta chains below all came from one sample that was sequenced in a study of OX40 agonist ivuxolimab in advanced cancers. Clones were read by immunoSEQ multiplex PCR, and TCRdb kept only the in-frame ones, dropping some. The data show about 73,000 clones, just under 90% seen once. The specimen comprised CD4+ or CD8+ T cells sorted from blood, sampled in a trial of the OX40 agonist ivuxolimab. These receptors were obtained from an adult with an advanced solid tumor such as melanoma, head and neck, liver or kidney cancer.

The rearrangement links TRBV7-9 to TRBJ1-3; D is undetermined. The CDR3 runs 15 residues. Per germline, CDR1 SEHNR and CDR2 FQNEAQ (reference sequence). Trimming removed 1 base from V and 9 bases from J, with 16 bases in between. CDR3 protein: CASSLVSGRPGTIYF. The CDR3 nucleotides read TGTGCCAGCAGCTTAGTTTCTGGTCGACCGGGCACCATATATTTT.

The chain has TRBV6-1 and TRBJ1-3; D gene uncertain. CDR3 length equals 14 residues. Trimming shortened V by 6 bases and J by 2 bases, and 11 bases separated the two germline ends. The germline V gene has CDR1 MNHNS and CDR2 SASEGT. The CDR3 bases are TGTGCCAGCAGCGTCGAGCGTACTGGAAACACCATATATTTT. Protein: CASSVERTGNTIYF.

This clone was counted a single time. This chain uses TRBV21-1 with TRBJ2-1; the listed D gene, TRBD2, was not tested against the DNA. TRBV21-1 is assigned pseudogene status. The CDR3 spans 13 residues. CDR3 loop: CASSTVSYNEQFF. CDR3 nucleotides: TGTGCCAGCAGTACGGTTTCCTACAATGAGCAGTTCTTC.

The V gene is TRBV28, the J gene TRBJ2-3; D possibly uses TRBD1 or TRBD2 (6 bases each). The CDR3 totals 12 residues. Trimming pared 6 bases from V and 5 bases from J, leaving 9 bases between. Germline CDR1 reads MDHEN; CDR2 reads SYDVKM. The CDR3 sequence is CASSEGGDTQYF. The CDR3 DNA follows: TGTGCCAGCAGCGAGGGGGGAGATACGCAGTATTTT.

The chain recombines TRBV5-6 with TRBJ2-1, with TRBD1 matching over 10 bases. The CDR3 runs to 16 residues. Germline CDR1 reads SGHDT; CDR2 reads YYEEEE. The trim removed 0 bases at V and 4 bases at J, leaving 4 bases unmatched. The CDR3 DNA is TGTGCCAGCAGCTTGGTGACAGGGGGCTGGTACAATGAGCAGTTCTTC. This gives the protein CASSLVTGGWYNEQFF.

The rearrangement uses TRBV6-5 and TRBJ1-2; D gene ambiguous. V was trimmed by 8 bases and J by 5 bases, leaving 12 bases between them. The V gene's germline CDR1 is MNHEY and CDR2 SVGAGI. CDR3 size: 12 residues. Here the CDR3 reads CASGTPGYGYTF. The CDR3 bases are TGTGCCAGCGGTACTCCGGGTTATGGCTACACCTTC.

V usage is TRBV6-1 and J usage is TRBJ2-3, with D maybe TRBD1 (5 bases). The CDR3 runs to 13 residues. Germline CDR1 is MNHNS and CDR2 is SASEGT. V was cut by 5 bases and J by 2 bases, with 8 bases left in between. The CDR3 coding sequence is TGTGCCAGCAGTCCAGGGTACACAGATACGCAGTATTTT. Protein product: CASSPGYTDTQYF.

The chain uses TRBV19 and TRBJ1-5; D not certain. The CDR3 length is 16 residues. Trimming cost V 2 bases and J 2 bases, with 13 bases left between them. Germline V CDR1 and CDR2: LNHDA, SQIVND (reference sequence). CDR3 bases: TGTGCCAGTAGTATATTCACCCCTTGGGGCAATCAGCCCCAGCATTTT. Protein product: CASSIFTPWGNQPQHF.

The chain has TRBV6-5 and TRBJ2-7; D uncertain. Trimming took 8 bases from V and 4 from J, leaving 9 bases between them. Germline-derived CDR1 and CDR2 are MNHEY and SVGAGI. The CDR3 runs to 11 residues. DNA for the CDR3: TGTGCCAGCGGCGGTTTTTACGAGCAGTACTTC. Translated: CASGGFYEQYF.

The chain employs TRBV2 and TRBJ2-7; 11 positions agree with TRBD2. V dropped 6 bases and J dropped 9; count of bases not matched to a gene: 13. This CDR3 region has 15 residues. CDR1 is SNHLY and CDR2 is FYNNEI in the germline V gene. CDR3 DNA: TGTGCCAGCAGGATCGGGACTAGCGGCCCCGCGGGGCAGTACTTC. Its protein is CASRIGTSGPAGQYF.

This clone was recorded once. The rearrangement links TRBV29-1 to TRBJ2-7; D is possibly TRBD1 (6 bases). Deletions cut 4 bases from V and 2 bases from J, with 18 bases between. This CDR3 spans 15 amino acids. Germline loops: CDR1 SQVTM, CDR2 ANQGSEA. The CDR3 coding sequence is TGCAGCGTTGGCCCGGACAGATCACCCCCCTACGAGCAGTACTTC. Translated, it gives CSVGPDRSPPYEQYF.

The chain employs TRBV19 and TRBJ1-4, with D uncertain. Germline loops: CDR1 LNHDA, CDR2 SQIVND (reference sequence). The CDR3 is made up of 15 amino acids. V was trimmed by 5 bases and J by 8 bases, leaving 18 bases between them. DNA for the CDR3: TGTGCCAGTAGTGCTTCCTCGGACGGGTTGGAAAAACTGTTTTTT. This sequence encodes CASSASSDGLEKLFF.

Comments on this clone: Other DNA sequences within the sample encode an identical CDR3. The chain recombines TRBV2 with TRBJ2-3; D unclear. Trimming removed 5 bases at V and 0 bases at J, with 3 bases between. The CDR3 consists of 12 residues. Looked up from germline, CDR1 is SNHLY and CDR2 is FYNNEI. The CDR3 sequence is CASSPSTDTQYF. In DNA, the CDR3 is TGTGCCAGCAGTCCTAGCACAGATACGCAGTATTTT.

This clone was seen more than once but under ten times. The J gene is TRBJ1-1, the V gene TRBV25-1, with TRBD1 identical over 10 bases. Looked up from germline, CDR1 is MGHDK and CDR2 is SYGVNS. The CDR3 covers 13 residues. Germline trimming cut 9 bases from V and 1 base from J; bases unmatched to any gene: 2. The CDR3 loop reads CASRDRGNTEAFF. For the CDR3, the DNA is TGTGCCAGTAGGGACAGGGGGAACACTGAAGCTTTCTTT. The complete variable domain, with remaining parts taken from reference TRBV25-1 and TRBJ1-1, reads EADIYQTPRYLVIGTGKKITLECSQTMGHDKMYWYQQDPGMELHLIHYSYGVNSTEKGDLSSESTVSRIRTEHFPLTLESARPSHTSQYLCASRDRGNTEAFFGQGTRLTVV.

The rearrangement joins TRBV2 to TRBJ2-1; D could derive from TRBD1 or TRBD2 (5 bases each). The CDR3 consists of 12 residues. Trimming removed 3 bases from V and 14 bases from J, with 14 bases in between. Germline CDR1 is SNHLY and CDR2 is FYNNEI. For the CDR3, the DNA is TGTGCCAGCAGTGATTCGGGACGCCGAGAGTTCTTC. Translating it yields CASSDSGRREFF.

The chain recombines TRBV10-3 with TRBJ1-1, with TRBD1 as a possible D gene (6 bases). The CDR3 is made up of 15 amino acids. V was cut by 0 bases and J by 4 bases, with 12 bases left in between. Germline lookup yields CDR1 ENHRY and CDR2 SYGVKD. Here the CDR3 DNA reads TGTGCCATCAGTGAGTCGGGGGGCAGGGGCACTGAAGCTTTCTTT. Translation gives CAISESGGRGTEAFF.

A single count supports this clone. This rearrangement joins TRBV5-1 to TRBJ1-1, with D perhaps TRBD1 (6 bases). The V and J ends lost 1 base and 0 bases respectively, with 7 bases between them. CDR1 and CDR2 from the germline V gene are SGHRS and YFSETQ. This CDR3 is 14 amino acids long. The CDR3: CASSLTGLNTEAFF. DNA for the CDR3: TGCGCCAGCAGCTTGACAGGGTTGAACACTGAAGCTTTCTTT.

The chain carries TRBV29-1 and TRBJ2-3; D is perhaps TRBD2 (6 bases). V was pared by 0 bases and J by 0 bases, with 7 bases between. The CDR3 runs 14 residues. Germline V gives CDR1 SQVTM, CDR2 ANQGSEA. DNA for the CDR3: TGCAGCGTTGAAGAGGGGACTAGCACAGATACGCAGTATTTT. Protein product: CSVEEGTSTDTQYF.

The gene calls are TRBV9 and TRBJ2-5, with 9 nucleotides matching TRBD2. The CDR3 length is 14 residues. Losses at the gene ends were 0 bases for V and 5 bases for J; bases not matched to a gene: 2. Germline V gene sequence: CDR1 SGDLS, CDR2 YYNGEE. The CDR3 loop is CASSVEAGGETQYF. The CDR3 nucleotides are TGTGCCAGCAGCGTAGAAGCGGGAGGTGAGACCCAGTACTTC.

The chain recombines TRBV6-5 with TRBJ2-7; 7 bases line up with TRBD2. Germline-derived CDR1 and CDR2 are MNHEY and SVGAGI. The CDR3 totals 15 residues. The ends lost 6 bases at V and 6 bases at J; junction bases unmatched: 14. CDR3 nucleotide sequence: TGTGCCAGCAGCCTATCCCTAGCGGCTAGATCCGAGCAGTACTTC. Protein sequence: CASSLSLAARSEQYF.

The chain combines TRBV18 with TRBJ1-2; D is unresolved. Looked up from germline, CDR1 is KGHSH and CDR2 is LQKENI. V was trimmed by 4 bases and J by 2 bases, leaving 11 bases between them. This CDR3 is built from 14 residues. CDR3 in DNA: TGTGCCAGCTCACACCCGGTCGGGAACTATGGCTACACCTTC. This encodes CASSHPVGNYGYTF.

This chain links TRBV5-5 with TRBJ2-5, with TRBD1 identical over 7 bases. This CDR3 is 17 amino acids long. J was trimmed by 5 bases and V by 4 bases; bases with no gene match: 17. The germline CDR1 and CDR2 sequences are SGHKS and YYEKEE (reference sequence). This CDR3 is CASSHPSQQGIRETQYF. The CDR3 DNA sequence: TGTGCCAGCAGCCATCCATCCCAACAGGGGATTCGGGAGACCCAGTACTTC.